One and the same sample provided the 22 T cell receptor beta chains below, sequenced in a study of response to subunit inactivated influenza vaccine. From the RT-PCR reads, TCRdb called clonotypes with MiXCR, one entry per CDR3 protein. The sample includes about 780,000 distinct CDR3 sequences, about 18% seen only once; the top ten take roughly 10%. Sample: PBMCs from blood, taken around 5 days after vaccination. The receptors were gathered from a man aged 50 to 59 who received an inactivated influenza vaccine.

This clonotype has just a few counts. The rearrangement joins TRBV6-1 to TRBJ2-5, with TRBD2 matching 8 bases. V gave up 7 bases and J gave up 0 bases; unmatched junction bases: 10. The CDR3 runs to 16 residues. CDR1 is MNHNS and CDR2 is SASEGT in the germline V gene. For the CDR3, the DNA is TGTGCCAGCACACCCCGGGGGGGATCGTACCAAGAGACCCAGTACTTC. Residues: CASTPRGGSYQETQYF.

The chain joins TRBV12-3 or TRBV12-4 to TRBJ2-7, with 10 positions matching TRBD2. The length of the CDR3 is 15 residues. After removal of 7 bases from V and 3 bases from J, the junction contained 9 bases not matched to a gene. The CDR3 coding sequence is TGTGCCAGCACCCTGAAGGTAGCGGGAGGCTACGAGCAGTACTTC. Protein: CASTLKVAGGYEQYF.

V and J are TRBV4-2 and TRBJ2-1; 10 bases map to TRBD2. The germline gives CDR1 LGHNA, CDR2 YNFKEQ. CDR3 length equals 16 residues. V was pared by 0 bases and J by 9 bases, with 8 bases of the junction left unmatched. The CDR3 nucleotides read TGTGCCAGCAGCCAAGATGATAGCGGGGGGAGGGGTGAGCAGTTCTTC. This translates into CASSQDDSGGRGEQFF.

This clonotype was detected only a few times. The genes are TRBV10-3 and TRBJ2-7, with 7 bases identical to TRBD1. V was clipped by 0 bases and J by 3 bases; unmatched bases: 8. Germline assignment: CDR1 ENHRY and CDR2 SYGVKD. The CDR3 extends over 16 amino acids. Here the CDR3 reads CAISESRGGFDYEQYF. The CDR3 DNA follows: TGTGCCATCAGTGAGTCGAGAGGGGGCTTCGACTACGAGCAGTACTTC.

The chain combines TRBV7-2 with TRBJ2-7, with D unresolved. CDR3 length: 14 amino acids. The germline gives CDR1 SGHTA, CDR2 FQGNSA. V shed 0 bases and J shed 3 bases, with 9 bases lying between them. Here the CDR3 reads CASSLATGVYEQYF. For the CDR3, the DNA is TGTGCCAGCAGCTTAGCTACGGGCGTCTACGAGCAGTACTTC.

DNA for the CDR3: TGTGCCACCAGTGATTTACAGACAGGGAATGAGCAGTACTTC. This gives the protein CATSDLQTGNEQYF. V usage is TRBV24-1 and J usage is TRBJ2-7; TRBD1 aligns across 7 bases. V lost 1 base, J lost 7 bases, and 6 bases stayed unmatched. Germline assignment: CDR1 KGHDR and CDR2 SFDVKD. This CDR3 comprises 14 residues.

The genes are TRBV27 and TRBJ2-2, with 11 bases lining up with TRBD1. This CDR3 contains 17 residues. CDR1 and CDR2 from the germline V gene are MNHEY and SMNVEV (reference sequence). V gave up 0 bases and J gave up 3 bases; unmatched junction bases: 3. CDR3 nucleotides: TGTGCCAGCAGTTTATCCCGGGACAGGGGGTACACCGGGGAGCTGTTTTTT. Its translation: CASSLSRDRGYTGELFF.

The chain has TRBV28 and TRBJ1-2; a weak D match, TRBD1 (5 bases). CDR1 MDHEN and CDR2 SYDVKM come from the germline V gene. V was pared by 5 bases and J by 7 bases, with 14 bases between. This CDR3 has 13 residues. The CDR3 loop reads CASSDRQGRGYTF. The CDR3 coding sequence is TGTGCCAGCAGTGATCGTCAGGGTCGTGGCTACACCTTC.

The gene calls are TRBV4-3 and TRBJ2-1; no firm D call. CDR3 length: 15 residues. Germline V gene sequence: CDR1 LGHNA, CDR2 YSLEER. Trimming took 2 bases from V and 7 from J, leaving 15 bases between them. The CDR3 loop is CASSQNTLTRNEQFF. The CDR3 coding sequence is TGCGCCAGCAGCCAAAATACGTTAACGCGGAATGAGCAGTTCTTC.

This clonotype was counted many times. This chain links TRBV29-1 with TRBJ2-2, with a possible D match to TRBD1 (6 bases). The CDR3 contains 16 residues. Germline V gene data show CDR1 as SQVTM and CDR2 as ANQGSEA. V was pared by 0 bases and J by 1 base, with 12 bases between. The CDR3 reads CSVEERRRGNTGELFF. As DNA, the CDR3 is TGCAGCGTTGAAGAAAGGCGCAGGGGGAACACCGGGGAGCTGTTTTTT.

This clonotype was observed many times. The gene calls are TRBV4-2 and TRBJ2-2; possibly TRBD2 for D (5 bases). Looked up from germline, CDR1 is LGHNA and CDR2 is YNFKEQ. Trimming took 3 bases from V and 4 from J, leaving 12 bases between them. CDR3 length: 15 amino acids. The CDR3 loop reads CASSHVYRGTGELFF. The CDR3 nucleotides read TGTGCCAGCAGCCATGTATACCGGGGCACCGGGGAGCTGTTTTTT.

This clonotype was detected once. The CDR3 protein is CASSYGLAGINEQFF. The CDR3 DNA is TGTGCCAGCAGCTACGGCCTAGCGGGGATCAATGAGCAGTTCTTC. V usage is TRBV11-1 and J usage is TRBJ2-1, with TRBD2 identical over 9 bases. J was trimmed by 6 bases and V by 4 bases; bases with no gene match: 7. CDR3 length: 15 amino acids. Germline loops: CDR1 SGHAT, CDR2 FQDESV (reference sequence).

This chain links TRBV2 with TRBJ2-5; maybe TRBD2 (6 bases). CDR1 is SNHLY and CDR2 is FYNNEI in the germline V gene. The CDR3 loop spans 15 amino acids. Trimming left V 5 bases short and J 2 bases short, with 15 bases between. CDR3 protein: CASSPSHSGQETQYF. In DNA, the CDR3 is TGTGCCAGCAGTCCCTCGCACAGCGGGCAAGAGACCCAGTACTTC.

The chain recombines TRBV20-1 with TRBJ1-1; perhaps TRBD1 as D (5 bases). V shed 5 bases and J shed 2 bases, with 12 bases lying between them. Germline V gene data show CDR1 as DFQATT and CDR2 as SNEGSKA (reference sequence). This CDR3 has 13 amino acids. CDR3 DNA sequence: TGCAGTGCTGCCGGGGGATTTAACACTGAAGCTTTCTTT. This encodes CSAAGGFNTEAFF.

The genes are TRBV9 and TRBJ1-6; a weak D match, TRBD1 (6 bases). Trimming cost V 4 bases and J 10 bases, with 18 bases left between them. Germline CDR1 SGDLS, CDR2 YYNGEE. CDR3 length: 15 residues. CDR3 residues: CASSPNGGRRSPLHF. CDR3 nucleotide sequence: TGTGCCAGCAGCCCCAACGGGGGGCGTCGATCACCCCTCCACTTT.

The chain uses TRBV4-2 and TRBJ2-7; perhaps TRBD2 as D (6 bases). The germline gives CDR1 LGHNA, CDR2 YNFKEQ. This CDR3 spans 15 amino acids. V was pared by 4 bases and J by 9 bases, with 22 bases between. CDR3 nucleotides: TGTGCCAGCAGCCCGAGTTTCCGGGACTTCCCTAGGCAGTACTTC. Protein sequence: CASSPSFRDFPRQYF.

The chain recombines TRBV6-5 with TRBJ1-1; D uncertain. The CDR3 loop spans 15 amino acids. V was trimmed by 2 bases and J by 3 bases, leaving 13 bases between them. Germline lookup yields CDR1 MNHEY and CDR2 SVGAGI. This CDR3 is CASSYMGWGYTEAFF. As DNA, the CDR3 is TGTGCCAGCAGTTACATGGGATGGGGTTACACTGAAGCTTTCTTT.

The J gene is TRBJ1-2, the V gene TRBV11-1; 8 bases line up with TRBD1. CDR1 and CDR2 from the germline V gene are SGHAT and FQDESV (reference sequence). After removal of 5 bases from V and 2 bases from J, the junction contained 4 bases not matched to a gene. The CDR3 loop spans 14 amino acids. This chain's CDR3 is CASSGRTGNYGYTF. The CDR3 nucleotides read TGTGCCAGCAGCGGGCGGACAGGGAACTATGGCTACACCTTC.

The chain carries TRBV7-6 and TRBJ1-2; the D is unclear. The CDR3 spans 13 residues. The V gene lost 5 bases and the J gene lost 7 bases, with 14 bases spanning the gap. Per germline, CDR1 SGHVS and CDR2 FNYEAQ. CDR3 nucleotide sequence: TGTGCCAGCAGCCGAACCTCCCAGTCTGGCTACACCTTC. Amino acids: CASSRTSQSGYTF.

This chain uses TRBV13 with TRBJ2-1, with D unclear. Trimming took off 0 bases at V and 3 bases at J, with 9 bases between the two ends. The CDR3 has 15 residues. Germline CDR1 is PRHDT and CDR2 is FYEKMQ (reference sequence). The CDR3 reads CASSLGRAIYNEQFF. Written as DNA, the CDR3 is TGTGCCAGCAGCTTAGGTAGGGCTATCTACAATGAGCAGTTCTTC.

This clonotype came up a few times. The genes are TRBV5-1 and TRBJ2-4; 9 bases fit TRBD1. J gave up 1 base and V 4 bases, and 0 bases lay outside the gene matches. This CDR3 has 14 residues. Germline loops: CDR1 SGHRS, CDR2 YFSETQ. The CDR3 is CASSDRGAKNIQYF. CDR3 coding DNA: TGCGCCAGCAGCGACAGGGGGGCCAAAAACATTCAGTACTTC.

The chain is built from TRBV4-2 and TRBJ1-1; a possible D gene is TRBD1 (5 bases). The CDR3 spans 14 residues. The V gene's germline CDR1 is LGHNA and CDR2 YNFKEQ. Trimming stripped 1 base from V and 3 bases from J, with 9 bases between. CDR3 bases: TGTGCCAGCAGCCAAGTAGGGGTAGACACTGAAGCTTTCTTT. Protein: CASSQVGVDTEAFF.